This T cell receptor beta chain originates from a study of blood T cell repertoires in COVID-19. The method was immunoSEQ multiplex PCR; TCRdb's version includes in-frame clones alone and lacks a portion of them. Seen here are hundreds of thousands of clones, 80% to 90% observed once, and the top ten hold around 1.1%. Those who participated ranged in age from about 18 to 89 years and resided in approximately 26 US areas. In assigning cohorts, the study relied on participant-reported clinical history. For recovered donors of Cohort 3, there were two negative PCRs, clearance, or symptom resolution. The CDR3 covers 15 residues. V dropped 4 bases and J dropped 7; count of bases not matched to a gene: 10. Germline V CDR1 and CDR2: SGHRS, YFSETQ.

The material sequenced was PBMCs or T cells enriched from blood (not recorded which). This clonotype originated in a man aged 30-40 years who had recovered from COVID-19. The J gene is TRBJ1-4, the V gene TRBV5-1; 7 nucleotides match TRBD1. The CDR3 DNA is TGCGCCAGCAGCGGCGAGACAGGGTCGGGTGAAAAACTGTTTTTT. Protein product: CASSGETGSGEKLFF.